This TCR beta chain was observed in a study of T-cell memory formation after mild COVID-19. Study context: TCR clusters mostly belonged to single donors.

TCRdb re-analysed the 5' RACE reads in MiXCR, keeping a single row per CDR3 protein. The sample lists about 200,000 distinct CDR3 sequences; 9% to 10% were seen once. General observations from the study: Unconfirmed was the SARS-CoV-2 specificity of second-wave clones that peaked on day 37. Clones contracting day 15 to 85 were balanced CD4/CD8; later expanders leaned CD4+. Some responding clones appeared in pre-infection memory, suggesting cross-reactive memory joined.

This clonotype was picked up a small number of times. Its target is not known. This CDR3 contains 14 residues. J gave up 5 bases and V 4 bases, and 4 bases lay outside the gene matches. Per germline, CDR1 MDHEN and CDR2 SYDVKM. The chain links TRBV28 to TRBJ2-1; 8 bases match TRBD2. The receptor was isolated from a man between 18 and 35 years old who had mild COVID-19 (a few samples of this study predate the infection). Cell type and time point are not known. The material sequenced was PBMCs or a T cell subset sorted from them (not recorded which). The CDR3 nucleotides are TGTGCCAGCAGTTCCCAGCGGGGGAACAATGAGCAGTTCTTC. Residues: CASSSQRGNNEQFF.